The 14 T cell receptor beta chains listed next were all sequenced from one sample in a study of graft-versus-host responses after intestinal transplantation. No antigen has been identified for these receptors. Sequenced by immunoSEQ multiplex PCR; TCRdb stores in-frame clones only, minus some. The sample records just over 70,000 clones, about 87% being singletons. The sample in question was unstimulated CD4+ T cells sorted from spleen or lymph node cells, obtained before transplant. The receptors stem from a human donor who was the organ donor for an intestinal transplant.

V gene TRBV19 combines with J gene TRBJ2-1; 8 nucleotides agree with TRBD1. V lost 6 bases and J lost 2; bases outside the gene matches: 3. This CDR3 is built from 14 residues. The germline gives CDR1 LNHDA, CDR2 SQIVND (reference sequence). In DNA, the CDR3 is TGTGCCAGTAGCCGACAGGGGACCTACAATGAGCAGTTCTTC. Its protein product is CASSRQGTYNEQFF.

The chain has TRBV27 and TRBJ2-2; D call uncertain. Germline loops: CDR1 MNHEY, CDR2 SMNVEV (reference sequence). The length of the CDR3 is 13 residues. V lost 5 bases and J lost 1, with 5 bases in between. CDR3 nucleotides: TGTGCCAGCAGTGACTTGAACACCGGGGAGCTGTTTTTT. Translation: CASSDLNTGELFF.

The chain has TRBV21-1 and TRBJ1-1; TRBD1, as called in the table, went unchecked against the DNA. TRBV21-1 is a pseudogene. The CDR3 sequence is 14 residues long. CDR3 sequence reads: CASIRDRGNTEAFF. In DNA form, the CDR3 reads TGTGCCAGCATTAGGGACAGGGGGAACACTGAAGCTTTCTTT.

This clone was seen a single time. The chain links TRBV27 to TRBJ2-2; D possibly corresponds to TRBD2 (5 bases). Looked up from germline, CDR1 is MNHEY and CDR2 is SMNVEV (reference sequence). Between the trimmed V and J ends, which lost 8 bases and 6 bases, there was a span of 13 bases. The CDR3 covers 13 residues. CDR3 loop: CASRASGAGELFF. The CDR3 DNA reads as TGTGCCAGCCGCGCCTCCGGGGCCGGGGAGCTGTTTTTT.

The chain joins TRBV9 to TRBJ2-2; a weak D match, TRBD2 (6 bases). From germline, CDR1 is SGDLS and CDR2 YYNGEE. V lost 5 bases and J lost 3, with 8 bases in between. This CDR3 is 13 amino acids long. CDR3 in DNA: TGTGCCAGCAGTGGGAGGTACACCGGGGAGCTGTTTTTT. This gives the protein CASSGRYTGELFF.

The CDR3 sequence: CASSAGTRGADTQYF. The CDR3 bases are TGTGCCAGCAGTGCCGGGACTAGGGGGGCAGATACGCAGTATTTT. The chain employs TRBV2 and TRBJ2-3; 8 bases map to TRBD2. V dropped 4 bases and J dropped 4; count of bases not matched to a gene: 7. The V gene's germline CDR1 is SNHLY and CDR2 FYNNEI. The length of the CDR3 is 15 residues.

The chain couples TRBV10-3 to TRBJ2-7, with 8 bases identical to TRBD2. Trimming cost V 2 bases and J 4 bases; bases outside gene matches: 4. Per the germline V gene, CDR1 is ENHRY and CDR2 is SYGVKD. The CDR3 totals 14 residues. The CDR3 DNA reads TGTGCCATCAGTGAGCGGGGGGGCGGTTACGAGCAGTACGTC. Amino acids: CAISERGGGYEQYV.

The chain is built from TRBV28 and TRBJ1-1; 7 bases match TRBD1. From germline, CDR1 is MDHEN and CDR2 SYDVKM. CDR3 size: 14 residues. Trimming took 6 bases from V and 3 from J; bases not matched to a gene: 7. The CDR3 DNA reads TGTGCCAGCAGGGGCCCAGGGGGAGACACTGAAGCTTTCTTT. It encodes CASRGPGGDTEAFF.

V usage is TRBV5-6 and J usage is TRBJ2-5; no definite D call. The V gene's germline CDR1 is SGHDT and CDR2 YYEEEE. The CDR3 contains 14 residues. V lost 1 base and J lost 5, with 12 bases in between. The CDR3, as DNA: TGTGCCAGCAGCTTGTACGCGGCCGGGGAGACCCAGTACTTC. Protein product: CASSLYAAGETQYF. Combining the CDR3 with reference TRBV5-6 and TRBJ2-5 gives the whole variable domain DAGVTQSPTHLIKTRGQQVTLRCSPKSGHDTVSWYQQALGQGPQFIFQYYEEEERQRGNFPDRFSGHQFPNYSSELNVNALLLGDSALYLCASSLYAAGETQYFGPGTRLLVL.

V usage is TRBV28 and J usage is TRBJ1-2; D not resolved. The CDR3 consists of 12 residues. V gave up 8 bases and J gave up 8 bases, with 15 bases separating them. Germline CDR1 MDHEN, CDR2 SYDVKM. The CDR3 loop reads CASWGGREGYTF. For the CDR3, the DNA is TGTGCCAGCTGGGGAGGGAGGGAGGGCTACACCTTC.

Concerning this clone itself: One end of the junction does not line up with germline, which may come from a read error. This rearrangement joins TRBV7-6 to TRBJ1-2; tentatively, D is TRBD1 (6 bases). The CDR3 covers 16 residues. Germline-derived CDR1 and CDR2 are SGHVS and FNYEAQ. The DNA for the CDR3 is TGTGCCAGCAGCCCTATAGCCAGGGGAAATAACGATGGCTACACCTTC. Translating gives CASSPIARGNNDGYTF. Drawing the rest from reference TRBV7-6 and TRBJ1-2, the complete variable domain is GAGVSQSPRYKVTKRGQDVALRCDPISGHVSLYWYRQALGQGPEFLTYFNYEAQQDKSGLPNDRFSAERPEGSISTLTIQRTEQRDSAMYRCASSPIARGNNDGYTFGSGTRLTVV.

This rearrangement joins TRBV13 to TRBJ1-1; D not resolved. The CDR3 totals 12 residues. Per germline, CDR1 PRHDT and CDR2 FYEKMQ (reference sequence). V was pared by 3 bases and J by 7 bases, with 9 bases between. CDR3 sequence reads: CASSLRPFEAFF. The CDR3, as DNA: TGTGCCAGCAGCTTGAGGCCTTTTGAAGCTTTCTTT.

The rearrangement links TRBV21-1 to TRBJ2-7; the table's D gene call, TRBD2, was not cross checked with the DNA. TRBV21-1 is shown as a pseudogene. CDR3 length: 19 residues. CDR3 DNA: TGTGCCAGCAGCAAATACCGCGGACTAGCGGGGCTTTCGTCCCACGAGCAGTACGTC. Translating it yields CASSKYRGLAGLSSHEQYV.

The chain uses TRBV11-2 and TRBJ2-5; tentatively, D is TRBD2 (5 bases). Deletions cut 1 base from V and 5 bases from J, with 14 bases between. CDR1 and CDR2 from the germline V gene are SGHAT and FQNNGV. The CDR3 has 15 residues. The CDR3 DNA follows: TGTGCCAGCAGCTTAGGGGGAGCGCCTGGGGAGACCCAGTACTTC. This gives the protein CASSLGGAPGETQYF.